The clone carrying this T cell receptor beta chain occurred once. These data belong to a study of control samples from healthy donors and cancer patients. This CDR3 contains 13 residues. Germline V gene lookup returns CDR1 LGHDT and CDR2 YNNKEL (reference sequence). Trimming removed 4 bases from V and 8 bases from J, with 14 bases in between. Some clones are missing from TCRdb's copy, which holds only in-frame ones; the method was immunoSEQ multiplex PCR. Among 110,000 or so clones listed, approximately 90% were seen once. Sequences were obtained from blood. The chain couples TRBV3-1 (or the pseudogene TRBV3-2) to TRBJ1-2, with D possibly matching TRBD1 (6 bases). The sequence derives from a woman aged 50 to 65 in good health. CDR3 amino acids: CASSRTGLGGYTF. The CDR3 nucleotides read TGTGCCAGCAGCCGTACAGGGTTGGGGGGCTACACCTTC.